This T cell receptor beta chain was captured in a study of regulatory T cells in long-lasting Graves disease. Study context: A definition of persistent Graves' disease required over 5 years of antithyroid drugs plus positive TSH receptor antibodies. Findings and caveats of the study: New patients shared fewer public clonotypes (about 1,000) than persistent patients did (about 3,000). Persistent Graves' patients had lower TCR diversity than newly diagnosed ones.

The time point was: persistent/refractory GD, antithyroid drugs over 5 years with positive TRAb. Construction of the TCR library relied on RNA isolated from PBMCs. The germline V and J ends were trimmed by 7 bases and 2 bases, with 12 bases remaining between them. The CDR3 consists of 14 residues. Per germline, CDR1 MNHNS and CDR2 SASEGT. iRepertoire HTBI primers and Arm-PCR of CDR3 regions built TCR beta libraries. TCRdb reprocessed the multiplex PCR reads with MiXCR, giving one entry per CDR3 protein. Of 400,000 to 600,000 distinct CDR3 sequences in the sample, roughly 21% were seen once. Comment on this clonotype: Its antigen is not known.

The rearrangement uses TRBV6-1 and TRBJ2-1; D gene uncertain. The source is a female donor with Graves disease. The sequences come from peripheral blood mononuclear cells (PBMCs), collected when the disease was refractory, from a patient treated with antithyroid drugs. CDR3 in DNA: TGTGCCAGCAAGGGAAGCGCGACCTACAATGAGCAGTTCTTC. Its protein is CASKGSATYNEQFF.